The clone carrying this T cell receptor (beta chain) showed up many times. Germline assignment: CDR1 MNHEY and CDR2 SVGEGT. The CDR3 is 14 amino acids. V lost 5 bases to trimming and J lost 2 bases; unmatched junction nucleotides: 5. This sample was included in a study of CDR3 diversity in severe acne. TCRdb fed the PCR reads into MiXCR, producing one record per CDR3 protein. The table has tens of thousands of distinct CDR3 sequences, 51% seen once. The chain couples TRBV6-2 or TRBV6-3 to TRBJ2-5, with TRBD1 identical over 7 bases. Sample: blood. This receptor was identified in a male donor in good health, without acne. The chain's CDR3 is CASSPWTGQETQYF. Here the CDR3 DNA reads TGTGCCAGCAGTCCCTGGACAGGACAAGAGACCCAGTACTTC.